The next 24 T cell receptor beta chains were all read from a single sample in a study of T cells in Graves' hyperthyroidism and ophthalmopathy. Template material for amplifying TCR beta CDR3 regions consisted of RNA transcripts. HTBI primers were employed in a first-round RT-PCR of the TCR CDR3. TCRdb ran MiXCR on the multiplex PCR reads and lists one entry per CDR3 protein. There are a few hundred thousand distinct CDR3 sequences in the sample; less than 25% occur only once, and 26% lies in the top ten. The sequenced sample was blood. These receptors all come from a man between 18 and 35 years old with Graves' hyperthyroidism.

This clonotype was seen ten or more times. The V call is TRBV5-1, the J call TRBJ2-7; 8 bases agree with TRBD1. Germline assignment: CDR1 SGHRS and CDR2 YFSETQ. CDR3 size: 12 residues. The V and J ends lost 5 bases and 6 bases, in that order; junction bases with no gene match: 4. In DNA, the CDR3 is TGCGCCAGCAGGGAAACAGGGGGCGAGCAGTACTTC. Encoded protein: CASRETGGEQYF.

The chain recombines TRBV3-1 with TRBJ2-7; D uncertain. Germline lookup yields CDR1 LGHDT and CDR2 YNNKEL (reference sequence). CDR3 length: 14 amino acids. The ends were cut back, 3 bases at V and 2 bases at J, with 11 bases in the middle. CDR3 protein: CASSHTILTYEQYF. CDR3 DNA sequence: TGTGCCAGCAGCCACACCATTCTAACCTACGAGCAGTACTTC.

In this sample, this clonotype turned up a few times. This chain connects TRBV2 to TRBJ2-4; 7 bases line up with TRBD1. The CDR3 length is 14 residues. The germline gives CDR1 SNHLY, CDR2 FYNNEI. The J segment lost 9 bases and the V segment lost 6 bases, leaving 11 bases of the junction unmatched. CDR3 sequence (DNA): TGTGCCAGCAGGGCCGACAGGGCCCTGGCCATTCAGTACTTC. Translation: CASRADRALAIQYF.

This clonotype was counted at least ten times. The rearrangement uses TRBV6-5 and TRBJ2-7; TRBD1 is a possible D gene (6 bases). The CDR3 has 16 amino acids. Germline values: CDR1 MNHEY, CDR2 SVGAGI. V was pared by 3 bases and J by 5 bases, with 20 bases between. The CDR3 DNA reads as TGTGCCAGCAGTTATGGTATGGGGGCCTCAGGGGACGAGCAGTACTTC. Translating it yields CASSYGMGASGDEQYF.

DNA of the CDR3: TGTGCCAGCAAACAGACTAGCGGGAGGGCGGAGACCCAGTACTTC. Protein product: CASKQTSGRAETQYF. This chain connects TRBV2 to TRBJ2-5; 14 bases fit TRBD2. Unmatched junction bases numbered 6, after V lost 7 bases and J lost 5 bases. CDR3 length equals 15 residues. Germline CDR1 reads SNHLY; CDR2 reads FYNNEI.

The chain links TRBV6-1 to TRBJ1-5; 8 bases align to TRBD1. Germline CDR1 is MNHNS and CDR2 is SASEGT. V lost 0 bases and J lost 0; bases outside the gene matches: 10. The CDR3 contains 19 residues. The CDR3 loop is CASSEANRGYIYSNQPQHF. For the CDR3, the DNA is TGTGCCAGCAGTGAAGCGAACAGGGGGTACATCTATAGCAATCAGCCCCAGCATTTT.

The chain recombines TRBV28 with TRBJ1-1, with 7 bases identical to TRBD1. This CDR3 is 17 amino acids long. The V segment lost 4 bases and the J segment 7 bases; nucleotides outside the gene matches: 18. The germline V gene has CDR1 MDHEN and CDR2 SYDVKM. CDR3 in DNA: TGTGCCAGCAGTTCCGCACTTGACCAGGGGGGAGTCATTGAAGCTTTCTTT. It translates to CASSSALDQGGVIEAFF.

This clonotype was picked up a small number of times. V is TRBV6-1 and J is TRBJ2-2; 11 nucleotides align to TRBD1. CDR1 and CDR2 from the germline V gene are MNHNS and SASEGT. J lost 5 bases, V lost 4 bases, and 3 bases had no gene match. The CDR3 sequence is 15 residues long. The CDR3 sequence is CASSGRDRGTGELFF. For the CDR3, the DNA is TGTGCCAGCAGTGGCCGGGACAGGGGGACCGGGGAGCTGTTTTTT.

At least ten counts were recorded for this clonotype. J is TRBJ2-2 and V is TRBV6-1; D assignment may be TRBD1 or TRBD2 (6 bases each). V lost 7 bases to trimming and J lost 4 bases, with 19 bases between them. This CDR3 comprises 16 residues. Germline CDR1 and CDR2: MNHNS and SASEGT. The CDR3: CASTSFGGPGTGELFF. The CDR3 DNA reads as TGTGCCAGCACCTCATTTGGGGGGCCGGGCACCGGGGAGCTGTTTTTT.

As to this clonotype: Being one base from a much bigger clone, this may be a read error. The rearrangement uses TRBV10-3 and TRBJ1-5; TRBD1 matches at 11 bases. The CDR3 sequence is 15 residues long. Germline V gene lookup returns CDR1 ENHRY and CDR2 SYGVKD. In DNA, the CDR3 is TGTGCCATCAGTGTGGACAGGGGGCTAGGTCAGCCCCAGCGTTTT. Its protein product is CAISVDRGLGQPQRF.

This clonotype was counted many times. The chain combines TRBV7-8 with TRBJ2-5, with D tentatively TRBD2 (6 bases). CDR3 size: 15 residues. The ends were cut back, 3 bases at V and 7 bases at J, with 18 bases in the middle. Germline V gene data show CDR1 as SGHVS and CDR2 as FQNEAQ. CDR3 nucleotides: TGTGCCAGCAGCTTCGCGACTAGATCCAAGAGGACCCAGTACTTC. Protein sequence: CASSFATRSKRTQYF. The complete variable domain, with remaining parts taken from reference TRBV7-8 and TRBJ2-5, reads GAGVSQSPRYKVAKRGQDVALRCDPISGHVSLFWYQQALGQGPEFLTYFQNEAQLDKSGLPSDRFFAERPEGSVSTLKIQRTQQEDSAVYLCASSFATRSKRTQYFGPGTRLLVL.

V is TRBV15 and J is TRBJ2-1, with D uncertain. Germline CDR1 LNHNV, CDR2 YYDKDF (reference sequence). The CDR3 runs 15 residues. Trimming stripped 6 bases from V and 5 bases from J, with 17 bases between. The CDR3 protein is CATRPPARPHNEQFF. Here the CDR3 DNA reads TGTGCCACCAGACCTCCGGCCCGCCCCCACAATGAGCAGTTCTTC.

The table lists this clonotype with many counts. The rearrangement joins TRBV6-1 to TRBJ1-1, with D possibly TRBD1 on 6 matching bases. With 6 bases removed from V and 4 bases from J, the gap between germline ends came to 12 bases. The CDR3 covers 13 residues. Germline V lookup: CDR1 MNHNS, CDR2 SASEGT. CDR3 sequence reads: CASSTGRGTEAFF. The CDR3 DNA follows: TGTGCCAGCAGCACAGGGAGGGGCACTGAAGCTTTCTTT.

This clonotype was detected a few times. The V and J genes are TRBV5-1 and TRBJ1-3; weak D call: TRBD1 (6 bases). CDR1 and CDR2 from the germline V gene are SGHRS and YFSETQ. The CDR3 has 17 residues. V gave up 0 bases and J gave up 1 base, with 14 bases separating them. DNA for the CDR3: TGCGCCAGCAGCTTGGGGGCCGGGGGGCAGTCTGGAAACACCATATATTTT. Encoded protein: CASSLGAGGQSGNTIYF. Variable domain in full (rest from reference TRBV5-1 and TRBJ1-3): KAGVTQTPRYLIKTRGQQVTLSCSPISGHRSVSWYQQTPGQGLQFLFEYFSETQRNKGNFPGRFSGRQFSNSRSEMNVSTLELGDSALYLCASSLGAGGQSGNTIYFGEGSWLTVV.

This clonotype has only a few counts. V is TRBV6-1 and J is TRBJ1-5; a possible D gene is TRBD1 (5 bases). Germline-derived CDR1 and CDR2 are MNHNS and SASEGT. V lost 8 bases and J lost 3, with 14 bases in between. The CDR3 loop spans 14 amino acids. CDR3 nucleotide sequence: TGTGCCAGCGTCCAACGGGGGAACAATCAGCCCCAGCATTTT. This encodes CASVQRGNNQPQHF.

This clonotype was counted at least ten times. The chain couples TRBV20-1 to TRBJ1-2; TRBD1 is a possible D gene (5 bases). Between the trimmed V and J ends, which lost 6 bases and 0 bases, there was a span of 17 bases. This CDR3 is 15 amino acids long. Germline V gene data show CDR1 as DFQATT and CDR2 as SNEGSKA (reference sequence). CDR3 DNA sequence: TGCAGTGCCGAAAATTGGGGGATAGCTAACTATGGCTACACCTTC. Translated: CSAENWGIANYGYTF.

This clonotype has ten or more counts. V usage is TRBV15 and J usage is TRBJ2-5, with TRBD1 matching 9 bases. The J segment lost 5 bases and the V segment lost 5 bases, leaving 9 bases of the junction unmatched. Germline V CDR1 and CDR2: LNHNV, YYDKDF (reference sequence). The CDR3 is 15 amino acids. The CDR3 DNA follows: TGTGCCACCAGCCCGACTGGACAGGGGCTTGAGACCCAGTACTTC. This encodes CATSPTGQGLETQYF.

There are a few counts of this clonotype. The chain is built from TRBV19 and TRBJ1-5; 10 nucleotides match TRBD1. The CDR3 loop spans 17 amino acids. With 10 bases clipped from V and 1 base from J, the junction kept 13 bases outside the gene matches. Germline CDR1 reads LNHDA; CDR2 reads SQIVND (reference sequence). CDR3 region: CATLPGQGHMSNQPQHF. For the CDR3, the DNA is TGTGCCACCTTACCGGGACAGGGGCATATGAGCAATCAGCCCCAGCATTTT.

The gene calls are TRBV28 and TRBJ1-4; D unresolved. The CDR3 length is 13 residues. The germline V gene encodes CDR1 MDHEN and CDR2 SYDVKM. The ends were cut back, 4 bases at V and 7 bases at J, with 10 bases in the middle. CDR3 bases: TGTGCCAGCAGTTCTCCCGCAGTTGAAAAACTGTTTTTT. Its translation is CASSSPAVEKLFF.

This chain connects TRBV6-2 or TRBV6-3 to TRBJ2-7, with 7 nucleotides matching TRBD1. Germline V gene sequence: CDR1 MNHEY, CDR2 SVGEGT. CDR3 length: 15 amino acids. V shed 7 bases and J 1 base; nucleotides not matched to a gene: 10. The chain's CDR3 is CASKAYRDRSYEQYF. The CDR3 region has the DNA TGTGCCAGCAAGGCGTACCGGGACAGATCCTACGAGCAGTACTTC.

This clonotype showed up many times. The chain employs TRBV14 and TRBJ1-1; the D gene is possibly TRBD1 (5 bases). Germline CDR1 SGHDN, CDR2 FVKESK. The CDR3 sequence is 14 residues long. V dropped 5 bases and J dropped 0 bases, with 10 bases sitting between them. The CDR3 sequence is CASSEGTVNTEAFF. The CDR3 coding sequence is TGTGCCAGCAGCGAAGGGACGGTGAACACTGAAGCTTTCTTT.

The chain employs TRBV12-3 or TRBV12-4 and TRBJ1-1; the D gene is possibly TRBD1 (6 bases). V lost 6 bases and J 6 bases, leaving 17 bases between the germline ends. The CDR3 has 14 residues. The CDR3 DNA reads TGTGCCAGCAGCTTACAGGGATTGATCTCTGAAGCTTTCTTT. It encodes CASSLQGLISEAFF.

The V gene is TRBV6-2 or TRBV6-3, the J gene TRBJ1-5, with D perhaps TRBD1 (6 bases). The CDR3 totals 15 residues. Trimming removed 0 bases at V and 6 bases at J, with 12 bases between. In germline, CDR1 is MNHEY, CDR2 SVGEGT. This CDR3 reads CASSYSVGQTQPQHF. In nucleotides, the CDR3 is TGTGCCAGCAGTTACTCCGTTGGACAGACTCAGCCCCAGCATTTT.

The rearrangement joins TRBV12-3 or TRBV12-4 to TRBJ1-2; TRBD1 is a possible D gene (6 bases). The CDR3 is 13 residues long. Trimming left V 10 bases short and J 1 base short, with 13 bases between. The CDR3 nucleotides are TGTGCCACCCTCGGGACACTTAACTATGGCTACACCTTC. Translating it yields CATLGTLNYGYTF.